This record covers a single TCR beta chain. Its antigen is currently unknown. This sample was included in a study of memory CD4+ T cells and cytomegalovirus serostatus. Points from the study as a whole: Suggested: most of the CMV-linked TCR signature lies in CD4+ memory cells. Each of approximately 63 CMV-associated TCRbeta sequences occurred in one to five individuals. A US-trained random forest predicted CMV serostatus with median AUC around 0.9.

The sort gate was single viable CD3+CD4+CD8-CD45RO+ cells for memory CD4+ T cells. Serostatus was set by detecting CMV pp150, pp28, p38, p52 IgG. CDR1 is MNHEY and CDR2 is SVGAGI in the germline V gene. The CDR3 covers 14 residues. V shed 6 bases and J shed 3 bases, with 15 bases lying between them. The method was immunoSEQ multiplex PCR; TCRdb's version includes in-frame clones alone and lacks a portion of them. The sample has about 82,000 clones, roughly 80% seen once. The chain has TRBV6-5 and TRBJ2-7, with D tentatively TRBD2 (6 bases). This TCR was sampled from an adult in good health and CMV-seronegative. What was sequenced was memory CD4+ T cells from blood. CDR3 in amino acids: CASREAGSFYEQYF. The DNA of the CDR3 is TGTGCCAGCAGAGAAGCCGGGAGCTTCTACGAGCAGTACTTC.